Below are 18 T cell receptor beta chains sequenced from a single sample in a study of blood T cells in healthy people across ages. Through a sample-barcoded 5' primer and a J-beta primer mix, a second PCR was run for roughly 6 to 12 cycles. TCRdb itself ran the 5' RACE reads through MiXCR, one entry per CDR3 protein. The sample contains roughly 680,000 distinct CDR3 sequences, 45% to 60% of which appear only once. Sequenced material: blood. The receptors derive from a woman older than 75 in good health.

This clonotype showed up many times. This chain connects TRBV6-5 to TRBJ1-1, with D perhaps TRBD1 (5 bases). Deletions cut 2 bases from V and 0 bases from J, with 7 bases between. Germline-derived CDR1 and CDR2 are MNHEY and SVGAGI. The CDR3 has 14 residues. The CDR3 loop reads CASSYGAMNTEAFF. DNA for the CDR3: TGTGCCAGCAGTTACGGGGCTATGAACACTGAAGCTTTCTTT.

The chain combines TRBV7-6 with TRBJ2-5; unclear D gene. The V end was cut by 4 bases, the J end by 2 bases, with 5 bases between. The CDR3 runs 12 residues. Per germline, CDR1 SGHVS and CDR2 FNYEAQ. The CDR3 loop reads CASSSPQETQYF. In DNA form, the CDR3 reads TGTGCCAGCAGCTCGCCGCAAGAGACCCAGTACTTC.

This clonotype was seen ten or more times. The chain is built from TRBV7-2 and TRBJ1-2, with D unresolved. V was clipped by 5 bases and J by 6 bases, with 19 bases between them. CDR3 length: 15 amino acids. Germline CDR1 SGHTA, CDR2 FQGNSA. CDR3 in amino acids: CASSTHPGIRDGYTF. The CDR3 DNA follows: TGTGCCAGCAGCACTCACCCCGGGATTCGGGATGGCTACACCTTC.

The V call is TRBV4-1, the J call TRBJ1-1; D perhaps matches TRBD1 (5 bases). V lost 3 bases, J lost 1 base, and 12 bases lay in between. In germline, CDR1 is MGHRA, CDR2 YSYEKL. This CDR3 contains 15 residues. In DNA form, the CDR3 reads TGCGCCAGCAGCCAGCCCGACCAGGGGAACACTGAAGCTTTCTTT. Translated: CASSQPDQGNTEAFF.

This clonotype has a count of ten or more. J is TRBJ2-1 and V is TRBV4-1; possibly TRBD2 for D (7 bases). Trimming pared 0 bases from V and 2 bases from J, leaving 11 bases between. There are 16 residues in the CDR3. Germline V gives CDR1 MGHRA, CDR2 YSYEKL. DNA for the CDR3: TGCGCCAGCAGCCAAGACTGGGAGGGGGCCTACAATGAGCAGTTCTTC. This encodes CASSQDWEGAYNEQFF.

Note on this clonotype: A single base is all that separates this from a far larger clone, so a read error is likely. The CDR3 loop is CATSDLSYGYTF. The CDR3 nucleotides are TGTGCCACCAGTGACCTTAGCTATGGCTACACCTTC. This chain uses TRBV24-1 with TRBJ1-2; no firm D call. The CDR3 sequence is 12 residues long. From germline, CDR1 is KGHDR and CDR2 SFDVKD. The V end was cut by 4 bases, the J end by 4 bases, with 6 bases between.

This clonotype showed up many times. The chain links TRBV9 to TRBJ1-1; no firm D call. Germline V CDR1 and CDR2: SGDLS, YYNGEE. The CDR3 has 15 amino acids. The V and J ends lost 4 bases and 1 base respectively, with 14 bases between them. CDR3 in DNA: TGTGCCAGCAGCTACCGGGTAACATCGAACACTGAAGCTTTCTTT. This sequence encodes CASSYRVTSNTEAFF.

This clonotype was found many times. V and J are TRBV7-2 and TRBJ2-3, with 10 bases identical to TRBD2. The V and J ends lost 8 bases and 9 bases, in that order; junction bases with no gene match: 5. CDR3 length: 12 amino acids. The germline gives CDR1 SGHTA, CDR2 FQGNSA. CDR3 nucleotide sequence: TGTGCCAGCGGAACTAGCGGGACAACGCAGTATTTT. It yields the protein CASGTSGTTQYF.

Concerning this clonotype: This sequence may be a read error, since a much larger clone differs from it by one base. The chain joins TRBV11-2 to TRBJ2-1; D is unclear. The CDR3 contains 14 residues. The germline V and J ends were trimmed by 5 bases and 2 bases, with 10 bases remaining between them. From germline, CDR1 is SGHAT and CDR2 FQNNGV. In DNA form, the CDR3 reads TGTGCCAGCAGCGTCGAGCCCGCCTACAATGAGCAGTTCTTC. This encodes CASSVEPAYNEQFF.

The genes are TRBV27 and TRBJ1-2; D unresolved. Trimming shortened V by 5 bases and J by 5 bases, and 12 bases separated the two germline ends. The CDR3 consists of 13 residues. The germline gives CDR1 MNHEY, CDR2 SMNVEV (reference sequence). The CDR3 here is CASSRGRRYGYTF. The CDR3 DNA is TGTGCCAGCAGTCGCGGGAGAAGATATGGCTACACCTTC.

In this sample, this clonotype turned up many times. The chain joins TRBV6-1 to TRBJ2-1, with a tentative D call TRBD2 (6 bases). Germline-derived CDR1 and CDR2 are MNHNS and SASEGT. The CDR3 loop spans 12 amino acids. Trimming pared 6 bases from V and 12 bases from J, leaving 15 bases between. CDR3 coding DNA: TGTGCCAGCAGCCTAAATCTGGGGGGGCAGTTCTTC. This encodes CASSLNLGGQFF.

There are a few counts of this clonotype. It may be a read error: a sequence one base away is much more abundant. CDR3 amino acids: CASSHWGNEQYF. Written as DNA, the CDR3 is TGTGCCAGCAGTCATTGGGGGAATGAGCAGTACTTC. The V gene is TRBV7-9, the J gene TRBJ2-5, with D possibly being TRBD1 or TRBD2 (5 bases each). V was clipped by 6 bases and J by 11 bases, with 16 bases between them. The CDR3 sequence is 12 residues long. Germline-derived CDR1 and CDR2 are SEHNR and FQNEAQ (reference sequence).

This chain connects TRBV7-8 to TRBJ2-5; maybe TRBD2 (5 bases). V lost 11 bases and J lost 5, with 24 bases in between. CDR1 is SGHVS and CDR2 is FQNEAQ in the germline V gene. The CDR3 totals 15 residues. CDR3 sequence reads: CAAGKEVEPKETQYF. In nucleotides, the CDR3 is TGTGCCGCCGGGAAGGAGGTCGAACCGAAGGAGACCCAGTACTTC.

This clonotype has ten or more counts. This chain joins TRBV6-2 or TRBV6-3 and TRBJ2-5; possible D gene TRBD2, 5 bases. This CDR3 has 15 amino acids. Trimming cost V 3 bases and J 2 bases, with 13 bases left between them. Germline V gene data show CDR1 as MNHEY and CDR2 as SVGEGT. This chain's CDR3 is CASSYEGLRQETQYF. In nucleotides, the CDR3 is TGTGCCAGCAGTTATGAGGGCTTGAGGCAAGAGACCCAGTACTTC.

This clonotype was picked up many times. V is TRBV5-1 and J is TRBJ2-3; the match to TRBD2 covers 8 bases. The CDR3 sequence is 15 residues long. Germline V lookup: CDR1 SGHRS, CDR2 YFSETQ. V dropped 5 bases and J dropped 1; count of bases not matched to a gene: 6. CDR3: CASRPTGGRTDTQYF. The CDR3 DNA sequence: TGCGCCAGCAGACCCACGGGGGGGCGCACAGATACGCAGTATTTT.

Only one count was recorded for this clonotype. Lacking the conserved final phenylalanine or tryptophan, this CDR3 likely reflects a read error. The rearrangement uses TRBV7-9 and TRBJ1-1; D not resolved. This CDR3 is 13 amino acids long. Trimming shortened V by 0 bases and J by 2 bases, and 4 bases separated the two germline ends. Per the germline V gene, CDR1 is SEHNR and CDR2 is FQNEAQ (reference sequence). The CDR3 reads CASSLAPNTEAFI. Here the CDR3 DNA reads TGTGCCAGCAGCTTAGCGCCCAACACTGAAGCTTTCATT.

This clonotype was counted many times. The rearrangement links TRBV25-1 to TRBJ2-3, with a weak D call TRBD2 (6 bases). Germline assignment: CDR1 MGHDK and CDR2 SYGVNS. This CDR3 is 15 amino acids long. The germline V and J ends were trimmed by 4 bases and 3 bases, with 14 bases remaining between them. The CDR3 DNA follows: TGTGCCAGCAGTGGGCGGGGAGAGCGTACAGATACGCAGTATTTT. Translation gives CASSGRGERTDTQYF.

With respect to this clonotype: This could be a read error, since a much larger clone is one nucleotide away. The J gene is TRBJ2-1, the V gene TRBV9, with 11 bases lining up with TRBD2. This CDR3 is 15 amino acids long. Germline CDR1 reads SGDLS; CDR2 reads YYNGEE. CDR3 nucleotide sequence: TGTACCAGCAGCGTAGCTAGCGGGGGGTACAATGAGCAGTTCTTC. Amino acid sequence: CTSSVASGGYNEQFF.